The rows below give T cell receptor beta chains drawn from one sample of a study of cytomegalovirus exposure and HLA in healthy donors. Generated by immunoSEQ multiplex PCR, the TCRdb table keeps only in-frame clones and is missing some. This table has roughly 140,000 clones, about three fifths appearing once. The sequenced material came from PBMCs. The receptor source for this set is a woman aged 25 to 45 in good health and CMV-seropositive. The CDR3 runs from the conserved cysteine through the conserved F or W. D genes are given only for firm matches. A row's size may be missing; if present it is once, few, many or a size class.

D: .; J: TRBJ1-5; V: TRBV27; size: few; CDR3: CASSETANSNQPQHF; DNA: TGTGCCAGCAGTGAAACAGCAAATAGCAATCAGCCCCAGCATTTT
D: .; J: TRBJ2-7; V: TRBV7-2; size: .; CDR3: CASSRRDSTYEQYF; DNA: TGTGCCAGCAGCCGCCGGGACTCAACCTACGAGCAGTACTTC
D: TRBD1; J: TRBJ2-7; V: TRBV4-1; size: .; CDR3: CASSQVQGDFEQYF; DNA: TGCGCCAGCAGCCAGGTGCAGGGGGATTTCGAGCAGTACTTC
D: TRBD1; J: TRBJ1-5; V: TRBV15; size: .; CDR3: CATSRLGQIQHF; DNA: TGTGCCACCAGCAGATTGGGACAGATCCAGCATTTT
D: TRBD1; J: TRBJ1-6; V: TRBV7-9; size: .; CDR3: CASSQGGSGNSPLHF; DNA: TGTGCCAGCAGCCAGGGGGGATCGGGTAATTCACCCCTCCACTTT
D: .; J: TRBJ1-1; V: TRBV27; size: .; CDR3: CASSLGGYMNTEAFF; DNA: TGTGCCAGCAGTTTGGGGGGATATATGAACACTGAAGCTTTCTTT
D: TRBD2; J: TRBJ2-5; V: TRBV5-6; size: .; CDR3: CASSLGLAGQETQYF; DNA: TGTGCCAGCAGCTTGGGTCTAGCGGGGCAAGAGACCCAGTACTTC
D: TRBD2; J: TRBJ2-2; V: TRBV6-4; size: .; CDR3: CASSEASGATGELFF; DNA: TGTGCCAGCAGTGAGGCTAGCGGGGCGACCGGGGAGCTGTTTTTT
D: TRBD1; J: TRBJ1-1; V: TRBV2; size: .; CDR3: CASITGGMNTEAFF; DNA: TGTGCCAGCATTACAGGGGGCATGAACACTGAAGCTTTCTTT
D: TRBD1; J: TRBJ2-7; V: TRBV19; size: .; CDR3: CASSSLYRTGGAYEQYF; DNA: TGTGCCAGTAGCTCCCTTTATAGGACAGGGGGGGCCTACGAGCAGTACTTC
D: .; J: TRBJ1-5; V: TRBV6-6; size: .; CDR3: CASSYGQGPQHF; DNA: TGTGCCAGCAGTTATGGGCAAGGGCCCCAGCATTTT
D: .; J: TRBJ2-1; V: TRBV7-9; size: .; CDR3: CASSLTGEKSYNEQFF; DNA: TGTGCCAGCAGCTTAACGGGAGAAAAGTCCTACAATGAGCAGTTCTTC
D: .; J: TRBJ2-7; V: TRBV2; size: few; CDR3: CASRAYRDEQYF; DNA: TGTGCCAGCAGGGCCTACAGGGACGAGCAGTACTTC
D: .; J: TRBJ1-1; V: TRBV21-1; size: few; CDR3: CASSKVRIRGTEAFF; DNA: TGTGCCAGCAGCAAAGTTAGGATTAGGGGGACTGAAGCTTTCTTT
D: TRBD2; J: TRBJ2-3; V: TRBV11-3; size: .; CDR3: CASSLRTSDPDTQYF; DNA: TGTGCCAGCAGCTTAAGGACTAGCGACCCAGATACGCAGTATTTT
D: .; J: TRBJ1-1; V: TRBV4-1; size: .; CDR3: CASRGLGGQRTEAFF; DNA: TGCGCCAGCAGAGGGTTGGGGGGGCAGCGCACTGAAGCTTTCTTT
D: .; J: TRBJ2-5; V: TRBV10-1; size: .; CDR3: CASSSSAGQETQYF; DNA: TGCGCCAGCAGTAGCAGCGCGGGGCAAGAGACCCAGTACTTC
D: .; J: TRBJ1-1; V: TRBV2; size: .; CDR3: CASSREDGGAFF; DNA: TGTGCCAGCAGCCGCGAGGACGGGGGGGCTTTCTTT
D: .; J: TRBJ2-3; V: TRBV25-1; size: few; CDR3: CASTLAPSTDTQYF; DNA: TGTGCCAGCACCCTAGCGCCGAGCACAGATACGCAGTATTTT
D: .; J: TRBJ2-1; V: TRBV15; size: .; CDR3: CATSRDLGEGKYNEQFF; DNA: TGTGCCACCAGCAGAGATCTCGGAGAGGGCAAATACAATGAGCAGTTCTTC
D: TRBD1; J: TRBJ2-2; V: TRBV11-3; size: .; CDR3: CASTSQGAGELFF; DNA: TGTGCCAGCACCTCACAGGGGGCCGGGGAGCTGTTTTTT
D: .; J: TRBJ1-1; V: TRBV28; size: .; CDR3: CASSSPPFEGGFNTEAFF; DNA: TGTGCCAGCAGTTCTCCCCCCTTCGAGGGTGGGTTCAACACTGAAGCTTTCTTT
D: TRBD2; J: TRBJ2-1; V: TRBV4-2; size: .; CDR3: CASSQDLTSGGAAHEQFF; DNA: TGTGCCAGCAGCCAAGATCTGACTAGCGGGGGGGCCGCTCATGAGCAGTTCTTC
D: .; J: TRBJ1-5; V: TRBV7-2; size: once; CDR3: CASSLYSYQPQHF; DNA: TGTGCCAGCAGCTTATATTCCTATCAGCCCCAGCATTTT
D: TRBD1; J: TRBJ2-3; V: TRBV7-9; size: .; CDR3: CASSLGLGQGFTDTQYF; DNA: TGTGCCAGCAGCTTAGGGCTGGGACAGGGCTTCACAGATACGCAGTATTTT
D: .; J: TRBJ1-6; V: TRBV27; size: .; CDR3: CASRGQPFDSPLHF; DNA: TGTGCCAGCAGAGGACAGCCTTTTGATTCACCCCTCCACTTT
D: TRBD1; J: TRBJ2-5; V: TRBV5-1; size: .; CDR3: CASSFRQGAMETQYF; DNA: TGCGCCAGCAGCTTTCGACAGGGGGCCATGGAGACCCAGTACTTC
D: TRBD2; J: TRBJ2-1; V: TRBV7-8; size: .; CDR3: CASSLGAGLAVYNEQFF; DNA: TGTGCCAGCAGCTTAGGGGCCGGACTAGCGGTCTACAATGAGCAGTTCTTC
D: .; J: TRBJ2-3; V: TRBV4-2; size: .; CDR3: CASGGAGADTQYF; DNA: TGTGCCAGCGGGGGGGCCGGGGCAGATACGCAGTATTTT
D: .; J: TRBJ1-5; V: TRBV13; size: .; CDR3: CASSLGGRGNQPQHF; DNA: TGTGCCAGCAGCTTAGGGGGGAGAGGCAATCAGCCCCAGCATTTT
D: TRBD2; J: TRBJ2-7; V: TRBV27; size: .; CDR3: CASRRTSGRATYEQYF; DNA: TGTGCCAGCAGACGGACTAGCGGGAGGGCTACCTACGAGCAGTACTTC
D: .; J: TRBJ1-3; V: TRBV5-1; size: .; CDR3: CASSLPGEGNTIYF; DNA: TGCGCCAGCAGCTTACCAGGGGAAGGAAACACCATATATTTT
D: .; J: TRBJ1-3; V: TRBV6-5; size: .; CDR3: CASSYSGRAGNTIYF; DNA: TGTGCCAGCAGTTACTCGGGCAGGGCCGGAAACACCATATATTTT
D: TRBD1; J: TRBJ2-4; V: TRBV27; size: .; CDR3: CASSLWGQGTAKNIQYF; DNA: TGTGCCAGCAGTTTATGGGGACAGGGTACAGCCAAAAACATTCAGTACTTC
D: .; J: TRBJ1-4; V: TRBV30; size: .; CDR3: CAWQFWFNEKLFF; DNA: TGTGCCTGGCAGTTTTGGTTTAATGAAAAACTGTTTTTT
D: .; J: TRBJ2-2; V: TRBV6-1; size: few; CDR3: CASRTTPTTGELFF; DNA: TGTGCCAGCAGAACGACACCGACAACCGGGGAGCTGTTTTTT
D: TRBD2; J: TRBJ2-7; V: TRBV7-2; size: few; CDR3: CASSFVSGRGQYEQYF; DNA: TGTGCCAGCAGCTTCGTTAGCGGGAGGGGCCAGTACGAGCAGTACTTC
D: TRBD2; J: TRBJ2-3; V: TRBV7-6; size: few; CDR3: CASSLYSGGTTDTQYF; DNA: TGTGCCAGCAGCTTATACTCCGGGGGGACCACAGATACGCAGTATTTT
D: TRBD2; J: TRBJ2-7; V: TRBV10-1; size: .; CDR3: CASSLAGEQDPLYF; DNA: TGCGCCAGCAGTCTAGCGGGGGAACAAGACCCTCTGTACTTC
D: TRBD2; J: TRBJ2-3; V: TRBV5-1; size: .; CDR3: CASSLETSGKITDTQYF; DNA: TGCGCCAGCAGCTTGGAGACCAGCGGGAAAATCACAGATACGCAGTATTTT
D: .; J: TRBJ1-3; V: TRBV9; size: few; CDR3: CASSVDSPHSGNTIYF; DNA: TGTGCCAGCAGCGTAGACAGCCCACACTCTGGAAACACCATATATTTT
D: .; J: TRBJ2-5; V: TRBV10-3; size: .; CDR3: CAISEGQQETQYF; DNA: TGTGCCATCAGTGAGGGGCAGCAAGAGACCCAGTACTTC
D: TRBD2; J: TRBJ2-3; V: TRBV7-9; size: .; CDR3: CASSPGTSGDTQYF; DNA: TGTGCCAGCAGCCCCGGGACTAGCGGAGATACGCAGTATTTT
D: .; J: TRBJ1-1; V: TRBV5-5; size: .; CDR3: CASSLASGTHTEAFF; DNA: TGTGCCAGCAGCTTGGCATCAGGCACTCACACTGAAGCTTTCTTT
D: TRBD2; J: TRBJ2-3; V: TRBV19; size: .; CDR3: CASSIGLAGDTDTQYF; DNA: TGTGCCAGTAGTATAGGACTAGCGGGGGACACAGATACGCAGTATTTT
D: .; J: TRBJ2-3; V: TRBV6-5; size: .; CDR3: CASSYTGAGDTQYF; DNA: TGTGCCAGCAGTTATACGGGAGCTGGAGATACGCAGTATTTT
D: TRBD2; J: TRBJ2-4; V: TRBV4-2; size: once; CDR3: CASSQVSRGGIQYF; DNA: TGTGCCAGCAGCCAAGTCTCGCGGGGGGGCATTCAGTACTTC
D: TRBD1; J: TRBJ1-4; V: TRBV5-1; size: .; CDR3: CASSGNRGLDEKLFF; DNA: TGCGCCAGCAGCGGCAACAGGGGGCTAGATGAAAAACTGTTTTTT
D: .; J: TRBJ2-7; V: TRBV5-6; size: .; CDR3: CASSLAGGIGQYF; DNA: TGTGCCAGCAGCTTGGCCGGAGGGATCGGGCAGTACTTC